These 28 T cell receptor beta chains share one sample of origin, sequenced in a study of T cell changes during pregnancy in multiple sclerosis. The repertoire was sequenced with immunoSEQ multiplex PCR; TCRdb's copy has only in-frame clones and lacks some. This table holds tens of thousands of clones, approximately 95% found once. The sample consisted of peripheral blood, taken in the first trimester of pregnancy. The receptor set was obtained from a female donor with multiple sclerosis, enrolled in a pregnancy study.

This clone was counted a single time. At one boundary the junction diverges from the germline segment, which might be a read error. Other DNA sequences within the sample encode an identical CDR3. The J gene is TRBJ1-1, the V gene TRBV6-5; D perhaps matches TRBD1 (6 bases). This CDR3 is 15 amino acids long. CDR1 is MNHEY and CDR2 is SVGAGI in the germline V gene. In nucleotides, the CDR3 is TGCGCCAGCAGTTACACTGGCGGCCAGGGGACTGAAGCTTTCTTT. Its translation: CASSYTGGQGTEAFF.

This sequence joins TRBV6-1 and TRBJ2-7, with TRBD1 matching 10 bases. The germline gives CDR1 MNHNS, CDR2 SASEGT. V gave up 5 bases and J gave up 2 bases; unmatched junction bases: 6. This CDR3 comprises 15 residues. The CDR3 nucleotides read TGTGCCAGCAGTCAAAGGGGACAGGGGCCCTACGAGCAGTACTTC. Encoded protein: CASSQRGQGPYEQYF.

The CDR3 loop is CASSLNRDTTEAFF. CDR3 coding DNA: TGTGCCAGCAGCTTAAACCGGGACACCACTGAAGCTTTCTTT. V gene TRBV7-3 combines with J gene TRBJ1-1; D might be TRBD1 (6 bases). The germline V gene encodes CDR1 SGHTA and CDR2 FQGTGA. V was cut by 1 base and J by 4 bases, with 10 bases left in between. The CDR3 spans 14 residues.

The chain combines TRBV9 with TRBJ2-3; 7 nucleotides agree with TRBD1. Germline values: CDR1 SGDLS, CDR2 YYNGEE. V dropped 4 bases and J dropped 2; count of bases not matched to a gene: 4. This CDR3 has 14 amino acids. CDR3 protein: CASSPTGTTDTQYF. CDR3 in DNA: TGTGCCAGCAGCCCGACAGGGACCACAGATACGCAGTATTTT. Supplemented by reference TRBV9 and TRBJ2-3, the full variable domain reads DSGVTQTPKHLITATGQRVTLRCSPRSGDLSVYWYQQSLDQGLQFLIQYYNGEERAKGNILERFSAQQFPDLHSELNLSSLELGDSALYFCASSPTGTTDTQYFGPGTRLTVL.

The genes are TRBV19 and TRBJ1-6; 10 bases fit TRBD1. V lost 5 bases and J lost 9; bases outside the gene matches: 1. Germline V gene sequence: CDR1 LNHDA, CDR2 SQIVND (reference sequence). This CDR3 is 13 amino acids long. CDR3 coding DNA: TGTGCCAGTAGTCGGGACAGGGGTTCACCCCTCCACTTT. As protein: CASSRDRGSPLHF.

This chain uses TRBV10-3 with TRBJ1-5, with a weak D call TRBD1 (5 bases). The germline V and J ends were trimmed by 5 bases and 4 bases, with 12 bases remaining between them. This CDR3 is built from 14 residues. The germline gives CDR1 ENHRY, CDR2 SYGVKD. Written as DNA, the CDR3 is TGTGCCATCAGTTCAGGGTTCCCTAATCAGCCCCAGCATTTT. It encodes CAISSGFPNQPQHF.

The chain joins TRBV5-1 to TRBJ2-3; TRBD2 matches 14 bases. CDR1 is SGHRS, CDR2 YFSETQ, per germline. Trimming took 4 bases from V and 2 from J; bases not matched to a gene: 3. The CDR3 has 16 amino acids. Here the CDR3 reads CASSPGLAGVTDTQYF. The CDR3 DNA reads TGCGCCAGCAGCCCGGGACTAGCGGGAGTCACAGATACGCAGTATTTT.

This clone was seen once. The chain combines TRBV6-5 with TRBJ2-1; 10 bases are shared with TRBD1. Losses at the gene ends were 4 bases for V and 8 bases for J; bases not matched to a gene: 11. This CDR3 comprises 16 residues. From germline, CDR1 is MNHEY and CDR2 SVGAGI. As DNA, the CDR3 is TGTGCCAGCAGTTCGACAGGGGGCTTACCTGTCGATGAGCAGTTCTTC. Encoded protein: CASSSTGGLPVDEQFF.

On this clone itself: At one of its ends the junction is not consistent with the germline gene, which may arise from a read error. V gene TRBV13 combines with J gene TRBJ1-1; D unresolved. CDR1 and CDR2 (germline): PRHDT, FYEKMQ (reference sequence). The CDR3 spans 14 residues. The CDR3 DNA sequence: TGTGCCAGCAGTTTAGGTAGCATGAACACTGAAGCTTTCTTT. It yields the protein CASSLGSMNTEAFF.

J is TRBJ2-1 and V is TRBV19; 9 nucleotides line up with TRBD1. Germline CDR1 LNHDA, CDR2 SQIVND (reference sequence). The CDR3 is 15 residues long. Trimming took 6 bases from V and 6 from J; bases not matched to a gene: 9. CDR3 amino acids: CASRIRTGEGNEQFF. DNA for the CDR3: TGTGCCAGTAGGATCAGGACAGGGGAAGGCAATGAGCAGTTCTTC.

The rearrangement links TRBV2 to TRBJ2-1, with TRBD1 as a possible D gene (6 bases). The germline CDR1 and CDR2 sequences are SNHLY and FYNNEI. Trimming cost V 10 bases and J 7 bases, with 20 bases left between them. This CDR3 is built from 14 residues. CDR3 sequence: CATQGGLVWNEQFF. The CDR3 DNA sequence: TGTGCCACCCAAGGGGGTCTGGTGTGGAATGAGCAGTTCTTC. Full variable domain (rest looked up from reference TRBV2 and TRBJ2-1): EPEVTQTPSHQVTQMGQEVILRCVPISNHLYFYWYRQILGQKVEFLVSFYNNEISEKSEIFDDQFSVERPDGSNFTLKIRSTKLEDSAMYFCATQGGLVWNEQFFGPGTRLTVL.

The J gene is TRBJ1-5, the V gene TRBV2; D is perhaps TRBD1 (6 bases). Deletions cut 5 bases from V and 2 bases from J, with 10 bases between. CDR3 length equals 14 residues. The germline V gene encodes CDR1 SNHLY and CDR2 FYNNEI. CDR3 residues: CASSRRGGNQPQHF. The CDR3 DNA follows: TGTGCCAGCAGTCGCAGGGGTGGCAATCAGCCCCAGCATTTT.

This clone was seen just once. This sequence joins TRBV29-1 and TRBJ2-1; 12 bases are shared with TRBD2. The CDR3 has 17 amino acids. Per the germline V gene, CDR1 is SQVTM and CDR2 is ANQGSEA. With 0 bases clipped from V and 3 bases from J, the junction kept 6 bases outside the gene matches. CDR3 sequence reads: CSVEDLAGGVFYNEQFF. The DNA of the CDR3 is TGCAGCGTTGAAGACCTAGCGGGAGGGGTCTTCTACAATGAGCAGTTCTTC.

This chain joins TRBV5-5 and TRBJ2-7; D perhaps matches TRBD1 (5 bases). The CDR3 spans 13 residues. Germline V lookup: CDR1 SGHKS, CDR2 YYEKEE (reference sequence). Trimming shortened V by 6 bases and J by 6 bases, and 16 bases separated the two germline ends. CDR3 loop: CASTSIDRVEQYF. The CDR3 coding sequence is TGTGCCAGCACCTCGATAGACAGAGTCGAGCAGTACTTC.

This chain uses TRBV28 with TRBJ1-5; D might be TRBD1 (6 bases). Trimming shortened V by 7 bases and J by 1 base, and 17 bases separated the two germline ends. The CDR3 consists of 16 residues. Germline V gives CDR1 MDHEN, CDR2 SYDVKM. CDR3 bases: TGTGCCAGCAACCCCGCGTCAGGGGCGAGCAATCAGCCCCAGCATTTT. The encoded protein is CASNPASGASNQPQHF.

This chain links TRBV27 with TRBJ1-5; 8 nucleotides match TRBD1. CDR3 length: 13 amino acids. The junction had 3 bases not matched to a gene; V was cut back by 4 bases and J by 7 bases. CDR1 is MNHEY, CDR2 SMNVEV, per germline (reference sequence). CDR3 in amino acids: CASSSDRAQPQHF. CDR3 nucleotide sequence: TGTGCCAGCAGTTCGGACAGGGCCCAGCCCCAGCATTTT.

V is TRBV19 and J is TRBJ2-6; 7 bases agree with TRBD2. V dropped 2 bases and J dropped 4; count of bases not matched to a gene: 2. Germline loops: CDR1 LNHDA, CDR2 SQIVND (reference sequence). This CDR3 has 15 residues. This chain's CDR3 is CASSIWEGGANVLTF. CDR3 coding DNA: TGTGCCAGTAGTATATGGGAGGGAGGGGCCAACGTCCTGACTTTC.

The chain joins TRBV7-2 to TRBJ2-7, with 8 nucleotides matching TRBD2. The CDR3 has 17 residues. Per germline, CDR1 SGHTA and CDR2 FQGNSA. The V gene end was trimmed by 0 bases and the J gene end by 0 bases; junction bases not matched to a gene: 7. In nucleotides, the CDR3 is TGTGCCAGCAGCTTAGCCCTTCTAGCGGGCCTCTCCTACGAGCAGTACTTC. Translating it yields CASSLALLAGLSYEQYF.

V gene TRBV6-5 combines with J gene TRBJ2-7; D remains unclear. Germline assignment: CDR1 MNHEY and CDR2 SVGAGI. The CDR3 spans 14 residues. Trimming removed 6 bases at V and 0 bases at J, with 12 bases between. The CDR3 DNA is TGTGCCAGCAGCCTACTTACTCACTCCTACGAGCAGTACTTC. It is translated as CASSLLTHSYEQYF.

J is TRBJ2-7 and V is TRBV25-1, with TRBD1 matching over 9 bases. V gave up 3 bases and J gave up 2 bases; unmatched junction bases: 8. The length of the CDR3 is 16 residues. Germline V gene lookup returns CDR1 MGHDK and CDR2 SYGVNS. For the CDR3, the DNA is TGTGCCAGCAGTGATGGGGGTTGGACAGGGGCCTACGAGCAGTACTTC. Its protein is CASSDGGWTGAYEQYF.

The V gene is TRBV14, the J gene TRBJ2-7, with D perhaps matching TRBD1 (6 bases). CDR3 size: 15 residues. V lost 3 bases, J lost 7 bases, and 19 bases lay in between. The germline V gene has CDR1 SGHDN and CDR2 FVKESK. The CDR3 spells CASSQDRIRSWEQYF. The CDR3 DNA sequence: TGTGCCAGCAGCCAGGACAGAATCCGATCGTGGGAGCAGTACTTC.

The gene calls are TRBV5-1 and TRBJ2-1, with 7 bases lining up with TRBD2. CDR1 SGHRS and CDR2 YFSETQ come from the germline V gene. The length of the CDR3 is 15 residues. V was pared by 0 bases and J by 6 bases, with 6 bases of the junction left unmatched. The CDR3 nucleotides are TGCGCCAGCAGCTTGGACGGGGGGTCCCGCAATGAGCAGTTCTTC. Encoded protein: CASSLDGGSRNEQFF. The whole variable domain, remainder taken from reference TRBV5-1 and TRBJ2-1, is KAGVTQTPRYLIKTRGQQVTLSCSPISGHRSVSWYQQTPGQGLQFLFEYFSETQRNKGNFPGRFSGRQFSNSRSEMNVSTLELGDSALYLCASSLDGGSRNEQFFGPGTRLTVL.

CDR3 DNA: TGTGCCAGCAGGTTACTAGCGGGAGGAGGTAATGAGCAGTTCTTC. This translates into CASRLLAGGGNEQFF. The chain carries TRBV27 and TRBJ2-1; the match to TRBD2 covers 12 bases. Trimming took 6 bases from V and 7 from J; bases not matched to a gene: 7. There are 15 residues in the CDR3. Per germline, CDR1 MNHEY and CDR2 SMNVEV (reference sequence).

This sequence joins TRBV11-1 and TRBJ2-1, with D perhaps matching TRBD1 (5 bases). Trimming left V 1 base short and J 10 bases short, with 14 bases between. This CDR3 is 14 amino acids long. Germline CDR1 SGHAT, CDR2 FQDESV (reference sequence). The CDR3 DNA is TGTGCCAGCAGCTTAGACAGGAGTGTGAGCGAGCAGTTCTTC. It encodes CASSLDRSVSEQFF.

CDR3 sequence: CASSWGLAGGNEQFF. As DNA, the CDR3 is TGTGCCAGCAGCTGGGGGCTAGCGGGGGGGAATGAGCAGTTCTTC. The chain uses TRBV9 and TRBJ2-1; 12 positions agree with TRBD2. Germline CDR1 reads SGDLS; CDR2 reads YYNGEE. Trimming cost V 4 bases and J 7 bases; bases outside gene matches: 6. This CDR3 comprises 15 residues.

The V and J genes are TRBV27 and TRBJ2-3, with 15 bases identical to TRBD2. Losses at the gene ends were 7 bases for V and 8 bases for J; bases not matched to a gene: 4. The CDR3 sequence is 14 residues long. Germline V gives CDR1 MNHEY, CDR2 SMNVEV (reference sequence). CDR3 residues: CASTPGLAGGTQYF. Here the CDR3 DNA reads TGTGCCAGCACCCCGGGACTAGCGGGAGGTACGCAGTATTTT.

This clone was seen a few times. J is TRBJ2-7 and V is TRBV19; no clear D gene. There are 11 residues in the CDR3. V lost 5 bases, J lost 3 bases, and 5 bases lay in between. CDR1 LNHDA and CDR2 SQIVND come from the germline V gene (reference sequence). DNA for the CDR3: TGTGCCAGTAGTCCCCGCTACGAGCAGTACTTC. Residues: CASSPRYEQYF.

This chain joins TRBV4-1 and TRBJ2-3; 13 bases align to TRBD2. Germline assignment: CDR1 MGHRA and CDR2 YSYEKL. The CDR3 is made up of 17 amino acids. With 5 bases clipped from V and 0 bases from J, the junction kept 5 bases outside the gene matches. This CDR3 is CASSSGTSGTSTDTQYF. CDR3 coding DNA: TGCGCCAGCAGCTCAGGGACTAGCGGGACCAGCACAGATACGCAGTATTTT.